These 9 T cell receptor beta chains originate from one sample sequenced in a study of CD8 T cells in ankylosing spondylitis. From the 5' RACE reads, TCRdb called clonotypes with MiXCR, one entry per CDR3 protein. The sample holds approximately 110,000 distinct CDR3 sequences, nearly 25% seen once. The sequenced material came from synovial fluid, either unsorted or a sorted T cell fraction (not recorded which). The receptors come from a male donor with ankylosing spondylitis.

This clonotype rates as medium-sized. V is TRBV7-2 and J is TRBJ2-7, with 9 bases fitting TRBD1. The CDR3 length is 14 residues. The trim removed 4 bases at V and 5 bases at J, leaving 6 bases unmatched. The germline V gene encodes CDR1 SGHTA and CDR2 FQGNSA. Here the CDR3 reads CASSSYRGRDEQYF. DNA for the CDR3: TGTGCCAGCAGCTCTTACAGGGGGCGAGACGAGCAGTACTTC. Based on the CDR3 plus reference TRBV7-2 and TRBJ2-7, the full variable domain is GAGVSQSPSNKVTEKGKDVELRCDPISGHTALYWYRQSLGQGLEFLIYFQGNSAPDKSGLPSDRFSAERTGGSVSTLTIQRTQQEDSAVYLCASSSYRGRDEQYFGPGTRLTVT.

This clonotype was found a few times. The V gene is TRBV11-2, the J gene TRBJ2-2; TRBD2 is a possible D gene (6 bases). The CDR3 contains 16 residues. V was shortened by 2 bases and J by 2 bases, with 12 bases between the two germline ends. CDR1 SGHAT and CDR2 FQNNGV come from the germline V gene. CDR3 bases: TGTGCCAGCAGCTTAACGGGCGGGGCTAACACCGGGGAGCTGTTTTTT. It translates to CASSLTGGANTGELFF. Full variable domain (missing parts from reference TRBV11-2 and TRBJ2-2): EAGVAQSPRYKIIEKRQSVAFWCNPISGHATLYWYQQILGQGPKLLIQFQNNGVVDDSQLPKDRFSAERLKGVDSTLKIQPAKLEDSAVYLCASSLTGGANTGELFFGEGSRLTVL.

The chain combines TRBV11-2 with TRBJ1-1; D not resolved. Trimming took off 1 base at V and 8 bases at J, with 11 bases between the two ends. The CDR3 is made up of 13 amino acids. Germline CDR1 and CDR2: SGHAT and FQNNGV. CDR3 in amino acids: CASSLVLGIEAFF. CDR3 bases: TGTGCCAGCAGCTTAGTTCTCGGTATAGAAGCTTTCTTT.

This clonotype was found many times. The chain employs TRBV29-1 and TRBJ2-5; no reliable D call. This CDR3 has 13 amino acids. The germline V gene has CDR1 SQVTM and CDR2 ANQGSEA. Trimming took 7 bases from V and 0 from J, leaving 12 bases between them. CDR3 region: CSAVPGYQETQYF. For the CDR3, the DNA is TGCAGCGCCGTACCCGGGTACCAAGAGACCCAGTACTTC.

This clonotype has only a few counts. The J gene is TRBJ2-1, the V gene TRBV6-4, with 12 bases matching TRBD1. The germline V gene encodes CDR1 MRHNA and CDR2 SNTAGT. J gave up 10 bases and V 6 bases, and 7 bases lay outside the gene matches. This CDR3 spans 14 amino acids. The CDR3 DNA follows: TGTGCCAGCAGCTTGGGACAGGGGGCAGGGGAGCAGTTCTTC. Residues: CASSLGQGAGEQFF.

In its sample, this clonotype was seen many times. The rearrangement uses TRBV20-1 and TRBJ2-3, with 8 positions matching TRBD1. From germline, CDR1 is DFQATT and CDR2 SNEGSKA (reference sequence). Trimming at V came to 0 bases and at J to 1 base, leaving 0 bases not matched to a gene. The CDR3 spans 14 residues. CDR3 residues: CSARDRGRTDTQYF. The CDR3 nucleotides read TGCAGTGCTAGAGACAGGGGGCGCACAGATACGCAGTATTTT.

V usage is TRBV5-1 and J usage is TRBJ1-1; TRBD1 matches at 10 bases. The CDR3 extends over 16 amino acids. Germline loops: CDR1 SGHRS, CDR2 YFSETQ. The junction had 8 bases not matched to a gene; V was cut back by 1 base and J by 5 bases. This chain's CDR3 is CASSLTGQGIGTEAFF. The CDR3 DNA sequence: TGCGCCAGCAGCTTGACGGGACAGGGGATCGGGACTGAAGCTTTCTTT. The variable domain in full, with the rest retrieved from reference TRBV5-1 and TRBJ1-1, is KAGVTQTPRYLIKTRGQQVTLSCSPISGHRSVSWYQQTPGQGLQFLFEYFSETQRNKGNFPGRFSGRQFSNSRSEMNVSTLELGDSALYLCASSLTGQGIGTEAFFGQGTRLTVV.

This clonotype turned up a few times. The gene calls are TRBV2 and TRBJ2-7; D unclear. Germline V lookup: CDR1 SNHLY, CDR2 FYNNEI. V lost 2 bases to trimming and J lost 3 bases, with 2 bases between them. CDR3 size: 11 residues. The CDR3 here is CASSEFYEQYF. The CDR3 nucleotides read TGTGCCAGCAGTGAATTCTACGAGCAGTACTTC.

This clonotype was recorded at least ten times. The V call is TRBV7-8, the J call TRBJ1-5; D call uncertain. Trimming pared 1 base from V and 6 bases from J, leaving 16 bases between. This CDR3 has 16 amino acids. Per germline, CDR1 SGHVS and CDR2 FQNEAQ. CDR3 protein: CASSLELYRGGQPQHF. CDR3 sequence (DNA): TGTGCCAGCAGCTTAGAACTTTATAGAGGCGGTCAGCCCCAGCATTTT.